This T cell receptor (beta chain) was identified in a study of a mutant IDH1 vaccine in newly diagnosed glioma. Study in general: Patients began vaccination 4-6 weeks after radiotherapy alone, or with temozolomide cycles.

The table came from immunoSEQ multiplex PCR; TCRdb's copy has only in-frame clones and leaves some out. The table shows 25,000 to 30,000 clones, with roughly 80% occurring only once. The time point: week 5, during vaccination. Vaccine doses each comprised 300 ug of mutant IDH1 20-mer peptide, with topical imiquimod. Donors had new WHO grade 3 or 4 IDH1-mutant, ATRX-lost astrocytomas. The CDR3 loop spans 14 amino acids. The germline V and J ends were trimmed by 2 bases and 5 bases, with 10 bases remaining between them. Germline assignment: CDR1 SGHTA and CDR2 FQGNSA. Remarks on this clone: Its target is not known.

This sequence originates from a man aged 40-55 years with glioma. Some clones in this sample may be carry-over from other donors' samples. Here the sequenced sample was PBMCs, taken from a glioma patient whose treatment included an IDH1 peptide vaccine. The chain joins TRBV7-2 to TRBJ1-5; D unclear. The CDR3, as DNA: TGTGCCAGCAGCTTAAGGGCATCAGATCAGCCCCAGCATTTT. This sequence encodes CASSLRASDQPQHF.